This T cell receptor (beta chain) was sequenced during a study of OX40 agonist ivuxolimab in advanced cancers. Repertoires were generated with immunoSEQ multiplex PCR, while TCRdb's copy carries only in-frame clones and drops some. The repertoire holds about 43,000 clones, with about 93% as singletons. The origin of this receptor is an adult with an advanced solid tumor such as melanoma, head and neck, liver or kidney cancer. The starting material was CD4+ or CD8+ T cells sorted from blood, obtained in a trial of the OX40 agonist ivuxolimab.

CDR3 amino acids: CASSAPSGVGTDTQYF. The DNA of the CDR3 is TGTGCCAGCAGCGCCCCCTCGGGGGTGGGGACAGATACGCAGTATTTT. The chain joins TRBV9 to TRBJ2-3; D might be TRBD2 (6 bases). CDR1 SGDLS and CDR2 YYNGEE come from the germline V gene. The CDR3 has 16 amino acids. V lost 3 bases and J lost 3, with 17 bases in between. Complete variable domain (other parts from reference TRBV9 and TRBJ2-3): DSGVTQTPKHLITATGQRVTLRCSPRSGDLSVYWYQQSLDQGLQFLIQYYNGEERAKGNILERFSAQQFPDLHSELNLSSLELGDSALYFCASSAPSGVGTDTQYFGPGTRLTVL.